This is a list of T cell receptor beta chains from one sample in a study of T cells in Graves' hyperthyroidism and ophthalmopathy. MiXCR, applied by TCRdb to the multiplex PCR reads, yields one record per CDR3 protein. The sample contains hundreds of thousands of distinct CDR3 sequences, 15% of which appear only once. Sequenced: blood. These receptor sequences come from a woman aged 25 to 39 with Graves' hyperthyroidism. CDR3s include the opening cysteine and the closing phenylalanine or tryptophan. The D gene is left open where the match is weak. Part of the rows lack a size; the others show once, few, many or a class for expanded clones.

abundance: .
v_gene: TRBV7-9
j_gene: TRBJ2-1
d_gene: .
CDR3nt: TGTGCCAGCAGCATACTAGATCCCCTGCTGTTCTTC
CDR3aa: CASSILDPLLFF

abundance: .
v_gene: TRBV20-1
j_gene: TRBJ1-6
d_gene: .
CDR3nt: TGCAGTGCTGTATACGGCAGACTTAATTCACCCCTCCACTTT
CDR3aa: CSAVYGRLNSPLHF

abundance: .
v_gene: TRBV6-5
j_gene: TRBJ1-1
d_gene: .
CDR3nt: TGTGCCAGCAGTTTCAAACAGGGCCAGGCTTTCTTT
CDR3aa: CASSFKQGQAFF

abundance: many
v_gene: TRBV27
j_gene: TRBJ1-1
d_gene: .
CDR3nt: TGTGCCAGCAGTTTAATGTCGGGTGCCACTGAAGCTTTCTTT
CDR3aa: CASSLMSGATEAFF

abundance: many
v_gene: TRBV12-3/TRBV12-4
j_gene: TRBJ2-1
d_gene: TRBD1
CDR3nt: TGTGCCAGCAGTTTCAGACAGGGGGTCGACAATGAGCAGTTCTTC
CDR3aa: CASSFRQGVDNEQFF

abundance: many
v_gene: TRBV10-3
j_gene: TRBJ2-5
d_gene: TRBD1
CDR3nt: TGTGCCATCAGTGAGTCGACAGGGGTCGAGACCCAGTACTTC
CDR3aa: CAISESTGVETQYF

abundance: few
v_gene: TRBV19
j_gene: TRBJ2-5
d_gene: TRBD2
CDR3nt: TGTGCCAGTAGCCGGACTAGCATACCTGGGGAGACCCAGTACTTC
CDR3aa: CASSRTSIPGETQYF

abundance: many
v_gene: TRBV9
j_gene: TRBJ2-5
d_gene: TRBD2
CDR3nt: TGTGCCAGCAGCCCTAGCGGGAGTTCGGAGACCCAGTACTTC
CDR3aa: CASSPSGSSETQYF

abundance: .
v_gene: TRBV20-1
j_gene: TRBJ2-6
d_gene: TRBD1
CDR3nt: TGCAGTGCCACGACAGGGGATGGGGCCAACGTCCTGACTTTC
CDR3aa: CSATTGDGANVLTF

abundance: few
v_gene: TRBV7-2
j_gene: TRBJ2-4
d_gene: .
CDR3nt: TGTGCCAGCAGCTTTCAGGGATCAGTGACTCTAGCCAAAAACATTCAGTACTTC
CDR3aa: CASSFQGSVTLAKNIQYF

abundance: many
v_gene: TRBV20-1
j_gene: TRBJ2-1
d_gene: TRBD2
CDR3nt: TGCAGTGCTAGACGGGCGGGAGGTCTCGATGAGCAGTTCTTC
CDR3aa: CSARRAGGLDEQFF

abundance: .
v_gene: TRBV20-1
j_gene: TRBJ2-1
d_gene: TRBD2
CDR3nt: TGCAGTGCTCCAGATAGCGGGAGTGGCCACAATGAGCAGTTCTTC
CDR3aa: CSAPDSGSGHNEQFF

abundance: many
v_gene: TRBV30
j_gene: TRBJ2-2
d_gene: .
CDR3nt: TGTGCCTGGAGCCGGAGGGGGGACGAATACACCGGGGAGCTGTTTTTT
CDR3aa: CAWSRRGDEYTGELFF

abundance: few
v_gene: TRBV3-1
j_gene: TRBJ2-1
d_gene: TRBD2
CDR3nt: TGTGCCAGCGACAATAGCGGGATTAATGAGCAGTTCTTC
CDR3aa: CASDNSGINEQFF

abundance: .
v_gene: TRBV27
j_gene: TRBJ1-2
d_gene: .
CDR3nt: TGTGCCAGCAGTTTAAGCAGGACCTATGGCTACACCTTC
CDR3aa: CASSLSRTYGYTF

abundance: many
v_gene: TRBV18
j_gene: TRBJ2-3
d_gene: TRBD2
CDR3nt: TGTGCCAGCTCACCGGTTAGCGGGAGGGCCGGTGGAGATACGCAGTATTTT
CDR3aa: CASSPVSGRAGGDTQYF

abundance: .
v_gene: TRBV4-1
j_gene: TRBJ1-2
d_gene: .
CDR3nt: TGCGCCAGCAGCCAGGCCGGGAACTTTGGCTACACCTTC
CDR3aa: CASSQAGNFGYTF

abundance: many
v_gene: TRBV5-1
j_gene: TRBJ2-7
d_gene: TRBD1
CDR3nt: TGCGCCAGCAGCTTGCCGGGACAGGGGGCATGGACCTACGAGCAGTACTTC
CDR3aa: CASSLPGQGAWTYEQYF

abundance: many
v_gene: TRBV27
j_gene: TRBJ2-7
d_gene: .
CDR3nt: TGTGCCAGCAGTTTACTGGGTCCCGGCTACGAGCAGTACTTC
CDR3aa: CASSLLGPGYEQYF

abundance: .
v_gene: TRBV7-2
j_gene: TRBJ2-3
d_gene: .
CDR3nt: TGTGCCAGCAGCCCGCCGACCGTCCTTAGTACAGATACGCAGTATTTT
CDR3aa: CASSPPTVLSTDTQYF

abundance: .
v_gene: TRBV7-8
j_gene: TRBJ2-2
d_gene: .
CDR3nt: TGTGCCAGCACGGCGGGCGGGGAGCTGTTTTTT
CDR3aa: CASTAGGELFF

abundance: .
v_gene: TRBV6-1
j_gene: TRBJ1-2
d_gene: TRBD1
CDR3nt: TGTGCCAGCAGTACCCATGCCGGGACAGGTTTTAGCTATGGCTACACCTTC
CDR3aa: CASSTHAGTGFSYGYTF

abundance: .
v_gene: TRBV5-1
j_gene: TRBJ1-2
d_gene: TRBD1
CDR3nt: TGCGCCAGCAGCCTTGCAACAGGGGGCAATTATGGCTACACCTTC
CDR3aa: CASSLATGGNYGYTF

abundance: few
v_gene: TRBV20-1
j_gene: TRBJ2-5
d_gene: .
CDR3nt: TGCAGTGCCCTTAATCTGTTGGGCTACCAAGAGACCCAGTACTTC
CDR3aa: CSALNLLGYQETQYF

abundance: .
v_gene: TRBV5-1
j_gene: TRBJ2-5
d_gene: .
CDR3nt: TGCGCCAGCAGCTTGGAGGCAGGGGACGATACCCAGTACTTC
CDR3aa: CASSLEAGDDTQYF

abundance: .
v_gene: TRBV27
j_gene: TRBJ2-7
d_gene: .
CDR3nt: TGTGCCAGCAGTTTTGCAGGACCCTACGAGCAGTACTTC
CDR3aa: CASSFAGPYEQYF

abundance: .
v_gene: TRBV18
j_gene: TRBJ2-1
d_gene: .
CDR3nt: TGTGCCAGCTCACCAAGCTCGGGAGCTAGGTACAATGAGCAGTTCTTC
CDR3aa: CASSPSSGARYNEQFF

abundance: many
v_gene: TRBV9
j_gene: TRBJ1-1
d_gene: .
CDR3nt: TGTGCCAGCAGCGTAGTTCGGAACACTGAAGCTTTCTTT
CDR3aa: CASSVVRNTEAFF

abundance: many
v_gene: TRBV28
j_gene: TRBJ1-5
d_gene: .
CDR3nt: TGTGCCAGCAGTTTCTTGGGCGGTAATCAGCCCCAGCATTTT
CDR3aa: CASSFLGGNQPQHF

abundance: .
v_gene: TRBV24-1
j_gene: TRBJ1-5
d_gene: .
CDR3nt: TGTGCCACCAGTGCCGAAACAACAGATCAGCCCCAGCATTTT
CDR3aa: CATSAETTDQPQHF

abundance: many
v_gene: TRBV28
j_gene: TRBJ2-3
d_gene: TRBD2
CDR3nt: TGTGCCAGCAGTTCTACTAGCGGGGGGGATACGCAGTATTTT
CDR3aa: CASSSTSGGDTQYF

abundance: .
v_gene: TRBV2
j_gene: TRBJ2-6
d_gene: TRBD2
CDR3nt: TGTGCCAGCAGGCCGCGGGAGAGCTCTGGGGCCAACGTCCTGACTTTC
CDR3aa: CASRPRESSGANVLTF

abundance: few
v_gene: TRBV27
j_gene: TRBJ2-3
d_gene: .
CDR3nt: TGTGCCAGCACTTGGCAGGGAGAGGATACGCAGTATTTT
CDR3aa: CASTWQGEDTQYF

abundance: many
v_gene: TRBV18
j_gene: TRBJ2-7
d_gene: TRBD2
CDR3nt: TGTGCCAGCTCACCTGGCGGGAGCTACGAGCAGTACTTC
CDR3aa: CASSPGGSYEQYF

abundance: .
v_gene: TRBV18
j_gene: TRBJ2-2
d_gene: TRBD2
CDR3nt: TGTGCCAGCTCACCACCCGGACTAGCGGGACCGAACACCGGGGAGCTGTTTTTT
CDR3aa: CASSPPGLAGPNTGELFF

abundance: .
v_gene: TRBV2
j_gene: TRBJ1-5
d_gene: .
CDR3nt: TGTGCCAGCAGTCCCGGACAGACCAATCAGCCCCAGCATTTT
CDR3aa: CASSPGQTNQPQHF

abundance: .
v_gene: TRBV18
j_gene: TRBJ2-5
d_gene: .
CDR3nt: TGTGCCAGCTCACCACGGTCCTCAGCCGAGACCCAGTACTTC
CDR3aa: CASSPRSSAETQYF

abundance: few
v_gene: TRBV5-4
j_gene: TRBJ2-2
d_gene: .
CDR3nt: TGTGCCAGCAGCTTGGATATCCTACCCGGGGAGCTGTTTTTT
CDR3aa: CASSLDILPGELFF

abundance: many
v_gene: TRBV2
j_gene: TRBJ1-6
d_gene: .
CDR3nt: TGTGCCAGCAGTGAAGGGGCAGGGGCCAATAATTCACCCCTCCACTTT
CDR3aa: CASSEGAGANNSPLHF

abundance: many
v_gene: TRBV2
j_gene: TRBJ2-7
d_gene: TRBD1
CDR3nt: TGTGCCAGCAAGTTGGAGGACAGGGTCTACGAGCAGTACTTC
CDR3aa: CASKLEDRVYEQYF

abundance: few
v_gene: TRBV28
j_gene: TRBJ2-5
d_gene: TRBD1
CDR3nt: TGTGCCAGCAGTTCCGGACAGGAAGAGACCCAGTACTTC
CDR3aa: CASSSGQEETQYF